Reported below is one TCR beta chain. The antigen is not known. A J-beta primer mix and a sample-barcoded 5' primer were used in a second PCR of about 6 to 12 cycles. There were at least 3 million CDR3-containing paired-end reads obtained from each sample. TCRdb re-derived calls from the 5' RACE reads in MiXCR, one entry per CDR3 protein. The data show more than 800,000 distinct CDR3 sequences, with around 43% seen just once and approximately 20% held by the top ten. There were at least 5.5 micrograms of total RNA extracted from every sample. This specimen belongs to a study of blood T cells in healthy people across ages. General study points: Using unsorted PBMCs precluded a conclusive naive versus antigen-experienced comparison. Both naive CD4+ cell counts and diversity were greater in long-lived donors than in aged donors.

Germline loops: CDR1 GTSNPN, CDR2 SVGIG (reference sequence). V was trimmed by 5 bases and J by 3 bases, leaving 17 bases between them. The CDR3 is 15 residues long. The receptor was isolated from a woman aged 60-75 years in good health. Sequences were obtained from blood. The chain recombines TRBV30 with TRBJ1-5; a possible D gene is TRBD1 (6 bases). Written as DNA, the CDR3 is TGTGCCTGGCAAGAGACCAGGGGCGTCAATCAGCCCCAGCATTTT. It yields the protein CAWQETRGVNQPQHF.